This T cell receptor (beta chain) is drawn from a study of CD8+ T cells in alopecia areata. Looking at the study overall: Spontaneous alopecia affected the approximately 6-12-month-old C3H/HeJ graft donors, whose skin was transplanted to roughly 7-11-week-old female C3H/HeJ mice. Overall study results and limits: Higher clonality and more expanded CD8+ clones appeared in lesional than normal scalp. Scalp data also include sequences from resident alphabeta T cells of normal skin. TCR sharing across patients was less clear than in mice, possibly HLA-related.

Investigators isolated RNA and reverse transcribed it into cDNA to act as the sequencing template. TCRdb keeps only in-frame clones here, not all; method: immunoSEQ multiplex PCR. The table lists about 300,000 clones, no singletons, with about 1.1% in the top ten. The CDR3 spans 17 residues. V lost 3 bases, J lost 0 bases, and 9 bases stayed unmatched. Looked up from germline, CDR1 is NSQYPW and CDR2 is LRSPGD (reference sequence). Scientists pooled cutaneous lymph node cells and sorted them on CD4, CD8alpha, NKG2D, NKG2ACE and other markers. A note on this clone: As yet, its antigen is unknown. Genes and germline come from the mouse. The read gets to within 4 residues of the CDR3 end, and the germline J gene fills in the rest.

Source material: CD4+ T cells sorted from a lymph node. The TCR was taken from a C3H/HeJ mouse with alopecia areata. The MHC haplotype recorded for the strain is H2-k. The chain combines TRBV1 with TRBJ2-3; the match to TRBD1 covers 7 bases. The CDR3 is CTCSARGQKPSAETLYF. CDR3 DNA, as far as it was read: TGCACCTGCAGTGCGAGGGGACAGAAACCTAGTGCAGAA.